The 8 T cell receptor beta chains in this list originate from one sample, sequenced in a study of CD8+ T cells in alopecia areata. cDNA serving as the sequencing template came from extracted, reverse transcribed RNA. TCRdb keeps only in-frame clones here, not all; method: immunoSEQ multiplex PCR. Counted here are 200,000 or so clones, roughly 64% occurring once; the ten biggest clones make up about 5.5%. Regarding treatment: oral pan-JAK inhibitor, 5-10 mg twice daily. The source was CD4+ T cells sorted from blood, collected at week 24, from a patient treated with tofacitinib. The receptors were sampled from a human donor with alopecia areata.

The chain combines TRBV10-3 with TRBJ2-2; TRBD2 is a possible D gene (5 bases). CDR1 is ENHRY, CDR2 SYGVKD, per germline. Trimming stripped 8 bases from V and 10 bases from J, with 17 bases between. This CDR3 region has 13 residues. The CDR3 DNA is TGTGCCATCCGGGGAGCCCCGGTTGAGGAGCTGTTTTTT. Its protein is CAIRGAPVEELFF.

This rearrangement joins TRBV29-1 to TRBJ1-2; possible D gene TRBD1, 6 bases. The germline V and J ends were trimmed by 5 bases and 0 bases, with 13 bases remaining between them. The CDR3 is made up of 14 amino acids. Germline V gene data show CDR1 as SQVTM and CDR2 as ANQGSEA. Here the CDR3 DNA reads TGCAGCGTTAACAGGGCCCCCGCTAACTATGGCTACACCTTC. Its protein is CSVNRAPANYGYTF.

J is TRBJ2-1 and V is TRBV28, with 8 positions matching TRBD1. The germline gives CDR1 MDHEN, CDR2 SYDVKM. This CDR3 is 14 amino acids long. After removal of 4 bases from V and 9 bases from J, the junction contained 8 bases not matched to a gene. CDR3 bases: TGTGCCAGCAGTTCGACAGGGGCCTTGGGTGAGCAGTTCTTC. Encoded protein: CASSSTGALGEQFF.

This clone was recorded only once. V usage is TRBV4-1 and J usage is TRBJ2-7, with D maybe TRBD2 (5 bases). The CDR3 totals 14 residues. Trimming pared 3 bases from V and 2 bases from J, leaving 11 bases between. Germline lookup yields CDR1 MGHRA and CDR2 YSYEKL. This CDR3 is CASSHPDYPYEQYF. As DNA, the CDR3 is TGCGCCAGCAGCCACCCAGACTACCCCTACGAGCAGTACTTC.

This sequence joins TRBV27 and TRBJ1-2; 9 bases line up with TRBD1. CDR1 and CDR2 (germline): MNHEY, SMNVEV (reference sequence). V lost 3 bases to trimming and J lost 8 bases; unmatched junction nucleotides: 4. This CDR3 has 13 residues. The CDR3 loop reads CASSFRTGVGYTF. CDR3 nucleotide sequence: TGTGCCAGCAGTTTCCGGACAGGGGTAGGCTACACCTTC.

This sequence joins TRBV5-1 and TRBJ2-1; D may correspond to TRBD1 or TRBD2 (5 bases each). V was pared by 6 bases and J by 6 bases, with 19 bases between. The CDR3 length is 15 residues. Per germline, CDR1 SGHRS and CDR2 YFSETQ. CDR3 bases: TGCGCCAGCACCCCGCAGGGCCGCGGGCGCAATGAGCAGTTCTTC. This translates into CASTPQGRGRNEQFF.

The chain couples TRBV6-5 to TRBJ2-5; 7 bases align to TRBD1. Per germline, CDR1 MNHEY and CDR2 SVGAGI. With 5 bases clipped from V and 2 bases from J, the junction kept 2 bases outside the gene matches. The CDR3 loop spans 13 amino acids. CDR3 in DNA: TGTGCCAGCAGTACGGACAGGCAAGAGACCCAGTACTTC. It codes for CASSTDRQETQYF.

The CDR3 DNA follows: TGTGCCAGCTCATGGACCGAATCCTACGAGCAGTACTTC. Its translation: CASSWTESYEQYF. The chain has TRBV2 and TRBJ2-7; no reliable D call. Germline V gives CDR1 SNHLY, CDR2 FYNNEI. This CDR3 has 13 amino acids. V dropped 8 bases and J dropped 1 base, with 12 bases sitting between them.